This TCR beta chain was captured by sequencing in a study of cytomegalovirus exposure and HLA in healthy donors. The overall study: As released early, the data held 70 million to 95 million unique TCRs from HLA-typed donors.

General study points: Upon later analysis, TCR association rates were observed to vary by HLA locus, being highest for DRB1 and lowest for HLA-C.

The PCR was carried out with 60 Vbeta primers and 13 Jbeta primers. Only in-frame clones appear in the TCRdb table, and some are missing; sequencing was by immunoSEQ multiplex PCR. The table includes 80,000 to 100,000 clones, roughly 72% detected once. The CDR3 has 13 amino acids. Germline lookup yields CDR1 SGHDN and CDR2 FVKESK. Trimming removed 0 bases from V and 5 bases from J, with 8 bases in between. Notes on this clone: Its antigen remains unidentified.

V usage is TRBV14 and J usage is TRBJ2-7; D uncertain. Source material: PBMCs. The receptor's source is a man under 40 in good health and CMV-seropositive. The CDR3 DNA sequence: TGTGCCAGCAGCCAAGACAGGCTGAACGAGCAGTACTTC. It is translated as CASSQDRLNEQYF.